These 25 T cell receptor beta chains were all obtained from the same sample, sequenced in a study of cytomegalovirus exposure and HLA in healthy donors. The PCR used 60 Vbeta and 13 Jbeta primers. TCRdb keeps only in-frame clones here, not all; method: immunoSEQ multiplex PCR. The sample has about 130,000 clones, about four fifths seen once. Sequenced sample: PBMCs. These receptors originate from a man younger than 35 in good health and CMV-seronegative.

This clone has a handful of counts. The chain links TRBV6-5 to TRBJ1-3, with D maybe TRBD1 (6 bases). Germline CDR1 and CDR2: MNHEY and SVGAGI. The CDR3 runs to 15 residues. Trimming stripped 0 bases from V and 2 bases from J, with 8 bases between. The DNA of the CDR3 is TGTGCCAGCAGTTACTCGGCAGGGGCTGGAAACACCATATATTTT. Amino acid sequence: CASSYSAGAGNTIYF.

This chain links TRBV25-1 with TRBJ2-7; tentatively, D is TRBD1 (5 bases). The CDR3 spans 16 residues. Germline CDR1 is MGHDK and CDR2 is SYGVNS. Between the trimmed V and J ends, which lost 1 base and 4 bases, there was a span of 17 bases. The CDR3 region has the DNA TGTGCCAGCAGTGAATTTACGGGTGGCAGGGAATACGAGCAGTACTTC. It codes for CASSEFTGGREYEQYF.

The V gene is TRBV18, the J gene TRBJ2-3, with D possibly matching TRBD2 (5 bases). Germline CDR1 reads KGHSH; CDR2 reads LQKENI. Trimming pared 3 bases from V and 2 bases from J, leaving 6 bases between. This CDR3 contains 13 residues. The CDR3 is CASSPGVTDTQYF. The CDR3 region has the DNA TGTGCCAGCTCACCGGGAGTCACAGATACGCAGTATTTT.

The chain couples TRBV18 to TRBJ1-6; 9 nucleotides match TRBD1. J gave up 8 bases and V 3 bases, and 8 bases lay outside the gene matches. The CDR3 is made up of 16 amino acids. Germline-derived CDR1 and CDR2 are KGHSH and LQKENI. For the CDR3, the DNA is TGTGCCAGCTCACCGTCGGAGGGACAGGGCTATTCACCCCTCCACTTT. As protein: CASSPSEGQGYSPLHF.

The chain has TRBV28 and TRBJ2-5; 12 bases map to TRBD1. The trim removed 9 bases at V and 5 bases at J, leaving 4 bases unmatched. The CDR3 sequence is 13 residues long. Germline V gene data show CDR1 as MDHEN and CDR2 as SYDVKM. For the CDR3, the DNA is TGTGCCAGTGGGACAGGGGGCAGGGAGACCCAGTACTTC. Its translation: CASGTGGRETQYF.

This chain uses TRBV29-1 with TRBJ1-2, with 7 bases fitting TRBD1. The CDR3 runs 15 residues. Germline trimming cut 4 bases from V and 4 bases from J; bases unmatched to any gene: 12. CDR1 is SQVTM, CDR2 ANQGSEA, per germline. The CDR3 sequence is CSVVPVTGTFYGYTF. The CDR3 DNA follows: TGCAGCGTTGTGCCGGTGACAGGGACCTTCTATGGCTACACCTTC.

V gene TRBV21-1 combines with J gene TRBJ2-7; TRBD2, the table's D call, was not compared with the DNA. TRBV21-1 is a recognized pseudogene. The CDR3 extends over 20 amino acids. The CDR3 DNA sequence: TGTGCCAGCAGCAAGTTATCTTGGACTAGCGGGAGGGCCCTCGCCTACGAGCAGTACTTC. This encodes CASSKLSWTSGRALAYEQYF.

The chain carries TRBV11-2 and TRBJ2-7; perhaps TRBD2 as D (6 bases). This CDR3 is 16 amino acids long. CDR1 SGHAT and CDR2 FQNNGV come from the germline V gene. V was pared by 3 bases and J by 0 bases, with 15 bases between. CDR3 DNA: TGTGCCAGCAGCTTGGGGGAGCGGGCAAGCTCCTACGAGCAGTACTTC. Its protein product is CASSLGERASSYEQYF.

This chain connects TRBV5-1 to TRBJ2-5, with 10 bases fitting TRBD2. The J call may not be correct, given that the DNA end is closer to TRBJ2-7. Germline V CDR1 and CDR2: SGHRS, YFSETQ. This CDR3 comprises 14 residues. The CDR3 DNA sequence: TGCGCCAGTTCCGAGCGGGAGGGCTATCCCGAGCAGTACTTC. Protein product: CASSEREGYPEQYF.

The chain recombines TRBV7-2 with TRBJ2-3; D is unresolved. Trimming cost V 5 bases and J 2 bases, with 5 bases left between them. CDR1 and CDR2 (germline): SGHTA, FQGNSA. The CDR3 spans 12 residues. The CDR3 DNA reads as TGTGCCAGCAGCGTTTACACAGATACGCAGTATTTT. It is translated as CASSVYTDTQYF.

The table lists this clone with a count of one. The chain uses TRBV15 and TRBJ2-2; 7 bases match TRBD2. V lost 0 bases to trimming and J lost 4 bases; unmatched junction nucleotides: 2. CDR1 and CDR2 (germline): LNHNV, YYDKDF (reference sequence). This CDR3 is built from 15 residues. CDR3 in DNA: TGTGCCACCAGCAGAGAAGCGGGAACCACCGGGGAGCTGTTTTTT. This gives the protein CATSREAGTTGELFF.

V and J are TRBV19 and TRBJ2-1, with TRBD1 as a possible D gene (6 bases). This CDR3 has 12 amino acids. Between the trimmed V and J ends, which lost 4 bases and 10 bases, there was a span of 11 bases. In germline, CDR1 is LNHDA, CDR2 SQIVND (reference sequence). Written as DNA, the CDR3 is TGTGCCAGTAGTAGCACCGGGACAGAGCAGTTCTTC. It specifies CASSSTGTEQFF.

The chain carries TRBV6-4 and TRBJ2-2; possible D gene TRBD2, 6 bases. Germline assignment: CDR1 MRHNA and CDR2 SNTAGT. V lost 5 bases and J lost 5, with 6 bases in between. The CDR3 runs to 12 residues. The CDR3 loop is CASSRETGELFF. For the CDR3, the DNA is TGTGCCAGCAGTCGGGAGACCGGGGAGCTGTTTTTT.

The CDR3 is CASSHLGTPRAQYF. CDR3 sequence (DNA): TGTGCCAGCAGCCACCTCGGGACTCCACGTGCGCAGTATTTT. The chain uses TRBV14 and TRBJ2-3; perhaps TRBD2 as D (6 bases). The germline V and J ends were trimmed by 3 bases and 10 bases, with 17 bases remaining between them. The CDR3 runs 14 residues. Germline V gives CDR1 SGHDN, CDR2 FVKESK.

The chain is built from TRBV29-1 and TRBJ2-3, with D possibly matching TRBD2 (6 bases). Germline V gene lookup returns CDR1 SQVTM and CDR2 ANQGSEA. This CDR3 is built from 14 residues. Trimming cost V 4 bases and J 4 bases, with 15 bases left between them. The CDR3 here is CSVGSSEGADTQYF. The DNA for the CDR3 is TGCAGCGTTGGAAGTTCGGAGGGCGCAGATACGCAGTATTTT.

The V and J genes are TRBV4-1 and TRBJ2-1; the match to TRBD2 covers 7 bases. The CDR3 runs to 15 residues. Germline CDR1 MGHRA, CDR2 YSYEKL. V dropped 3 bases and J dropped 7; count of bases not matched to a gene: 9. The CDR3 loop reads CASSQMGGVRNEQFF. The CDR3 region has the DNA TGCGCCAGCAGCCAGATGGGGGGGGTTAGGAATGAGCAGTTCTTC.

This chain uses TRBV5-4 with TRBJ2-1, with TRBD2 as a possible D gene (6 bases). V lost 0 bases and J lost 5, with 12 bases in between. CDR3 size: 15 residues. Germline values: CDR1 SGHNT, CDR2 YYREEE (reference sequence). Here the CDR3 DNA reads TGTGCCAGCAGCTTGGATTTTGGAGGGAACAATGAGCAGTTCTTC. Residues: CASSLDFGGNNEQFF.

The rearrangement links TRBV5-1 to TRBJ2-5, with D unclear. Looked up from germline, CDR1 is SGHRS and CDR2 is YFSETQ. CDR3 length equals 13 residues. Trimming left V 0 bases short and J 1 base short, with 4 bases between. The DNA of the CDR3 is TGCGCCAGCAGCTTGGACACCCAAGAGACCCAGTACTTC. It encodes CASSLDTQETQYF.

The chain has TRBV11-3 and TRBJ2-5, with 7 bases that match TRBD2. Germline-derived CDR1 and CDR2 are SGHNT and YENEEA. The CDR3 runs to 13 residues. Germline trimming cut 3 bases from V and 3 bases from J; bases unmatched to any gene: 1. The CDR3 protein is CASSLRGKETQYF. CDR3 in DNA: TGTGCCAGCAGCTTGCGGGGGAAAGAGACCCAGTACTTC.

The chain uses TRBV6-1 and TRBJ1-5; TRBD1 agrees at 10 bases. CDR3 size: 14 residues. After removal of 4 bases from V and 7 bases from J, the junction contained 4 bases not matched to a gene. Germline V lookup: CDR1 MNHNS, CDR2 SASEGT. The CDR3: CASSVGTGDQPQHF. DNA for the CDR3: TGTGCCAGCAGTGTCGGGACAGGGGACCAGCCCCAGCATTTT.

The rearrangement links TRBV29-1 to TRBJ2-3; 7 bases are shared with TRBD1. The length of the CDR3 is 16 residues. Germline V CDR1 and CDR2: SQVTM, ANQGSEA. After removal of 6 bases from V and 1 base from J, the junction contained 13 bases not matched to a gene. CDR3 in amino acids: CSVSETGEGRTDTQYF. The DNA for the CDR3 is TGCAGCGTCAGTGAAACAGGGGAAGGGCGCACAGATACGCAGTATTTT.

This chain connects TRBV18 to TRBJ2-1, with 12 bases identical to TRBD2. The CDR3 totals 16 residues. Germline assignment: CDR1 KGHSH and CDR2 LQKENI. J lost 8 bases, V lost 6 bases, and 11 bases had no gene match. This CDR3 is CASSRPSGRAGDEQFF. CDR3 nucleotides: TGTGCCAGCTCTCGCCCTAGCGGGAGGGCGGGCGATGAGCAGTTCTTC.

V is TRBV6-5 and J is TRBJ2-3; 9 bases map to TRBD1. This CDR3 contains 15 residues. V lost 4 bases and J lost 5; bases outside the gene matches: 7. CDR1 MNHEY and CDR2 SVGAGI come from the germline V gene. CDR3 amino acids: CASSFPTGGEDTQYF. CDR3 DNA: TGTGCCAGCAGTTTCCCGACAGGGGGAGAAGATACGCAGTATTTT.

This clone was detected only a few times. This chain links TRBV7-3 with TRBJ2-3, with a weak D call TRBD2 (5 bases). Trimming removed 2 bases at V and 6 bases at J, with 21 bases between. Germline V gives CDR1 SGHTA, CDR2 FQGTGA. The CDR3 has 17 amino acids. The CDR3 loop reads CASSLGRGSGFRDTQYF. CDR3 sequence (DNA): TGTGCCAGCAGCTTAGGTAGAGGGAGTGGGTTTAGGGATACGCAGTATTTT.

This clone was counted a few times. DNA of the CDR3: TGTGCCAGCACCCCGGGACTAGCGGGAGTAGGCGGGGAGCTGTTTTTT. It translates to CASTPGLAGVGGELFF. The V gene is TRBV7-9, the J gene TRBJ2-2, with 14 bases lining up with TRBD2. The CDR3 spans 16 residues. Trimming cost V 7 bases and J 7 bases; bases outside gene matches: 8. The V gene's germline CDR1 is SEHNR and CDR2 FQNEAQ (reference sequence).